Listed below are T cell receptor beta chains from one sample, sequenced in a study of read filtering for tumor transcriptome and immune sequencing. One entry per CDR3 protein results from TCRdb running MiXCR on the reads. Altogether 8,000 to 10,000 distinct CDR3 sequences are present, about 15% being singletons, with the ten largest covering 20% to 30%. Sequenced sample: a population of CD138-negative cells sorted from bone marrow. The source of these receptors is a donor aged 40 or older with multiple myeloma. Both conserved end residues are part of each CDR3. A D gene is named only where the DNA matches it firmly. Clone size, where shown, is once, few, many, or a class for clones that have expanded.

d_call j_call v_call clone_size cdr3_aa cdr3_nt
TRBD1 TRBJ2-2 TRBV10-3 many CAISESTGMNTGELFF TGTGCCATCAGTGAGTCGACAGGGATGAACACCGGGGAGCTGTTTTTT
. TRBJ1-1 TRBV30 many CAVQGGGREAFF TGTGCCGTTCAGGGCGGGGGAAGGGAAGCTTTCTTT
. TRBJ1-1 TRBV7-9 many CASSPIRGRGTEAFF TGTGCCAGCAGCCCGATCCGGGGTAGGGGCACTGAAGCTTTCTTT
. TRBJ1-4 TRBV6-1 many CASSDPSAATNEKLFF TGTGCCAGCAGTGATCCTTCGGCTGCAACTAATGAAAAACTGTTTTTT
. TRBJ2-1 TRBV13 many CASSLPGAGQFF TGTGCCAGCAGCTTACCCGGGGCTGGGCAGTTCTTC
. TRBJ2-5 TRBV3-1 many CASSKVGETQYF TGTGCCAGCAGCAAGGTAGGAGAGACCCAGTACTTC
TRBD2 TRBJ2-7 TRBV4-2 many CASSHGSGSGGYEQYF TGTGCCAGCAGCCATGGATCAGGGAGCGGGGGCTACGAGCAGTACTTC
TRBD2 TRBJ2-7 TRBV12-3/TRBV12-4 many CASRSGTTGEQYF TGTGCCAGCAGATCCGGGACTACGGGCGAGCAGTACTTC
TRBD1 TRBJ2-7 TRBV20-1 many CSAPDRAPYEQYF TGCAGTGCACCGGACAGGGCTCCCTACGAGCAGTACTTC
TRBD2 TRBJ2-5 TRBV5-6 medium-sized CASSASTSVERETQYF TGTGCCAGCTCGGCATCGACTAGCGTCGAGAGGGAGACCCAGTACTTC
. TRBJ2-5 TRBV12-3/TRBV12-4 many CASSATSFQETQYF TGTGCCAGCAGCGCCACCAGTTTCCAAGAGACCCAGTACTTC
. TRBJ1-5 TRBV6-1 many CASSSNQPQHF TGTGCCAGCAGTAGCAATCAGCCCCAGCATTTT
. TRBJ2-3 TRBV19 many CASSIGRPGRDTQYF TGTGCCAGTAGTATAGGTCGTCCGGGCAGAGATACGCAGTATTTT
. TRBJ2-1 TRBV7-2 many CASTRQASGLPGHYSEQFF TGTGCCAGCACCCGACAGGCCTCTGGGCTCCCCGGCCACTACAGTGAGCAGTTCTTC
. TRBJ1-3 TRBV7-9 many CASSLGGPGNTIYF TGTGCCAGCAGCTTAGGGGGGCCTGGAAACACCATATATTTT
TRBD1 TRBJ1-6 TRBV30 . CASGRDSNSPLHF TGTGCCTCGGGCCGGGACAGCAATTCACCCCTCCACTTT
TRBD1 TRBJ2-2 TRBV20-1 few CSARQGDHGELFF TGCAGTGCTAGACAGGGGGATCACGGGGAGCTGTTTTTT
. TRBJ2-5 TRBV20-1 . CSAERGEETQYF TGCAGTGCTGAGCGTGGGGAAGAGACCCAATACTTC
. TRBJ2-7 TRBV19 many CASSKTGNLYEQYF TGTGCCAGTAGCAAAACGGGAAACCTCTACGAGCAGTACTTC
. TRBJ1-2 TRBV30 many CAWSQGRSYGYTF TGTGCCTGGAGCCAGGGGAGGAGCTATGGCTACACCTTC
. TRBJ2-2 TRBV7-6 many CACEGDNTGELFF TGTGCCTGCGAGGGGGACAACACCGGGGAGCTGTTTTTT
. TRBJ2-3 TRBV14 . CASSQQRNTQYF TGTGCCAGCAGCCAACAAAGGAATACGCAGTATTTT
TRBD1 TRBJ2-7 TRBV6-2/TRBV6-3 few CASRSLPGQGVYEQYF TGTGCCAGCAGATCACTACCGGGACAGGGGGTCTACGAGCAGTACTTC
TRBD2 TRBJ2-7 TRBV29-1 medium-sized CSVEDPAGGHEQYF TGCAGCGTTGAAGATCCGGCGGGGGGTCACGAGCAGTACTTC
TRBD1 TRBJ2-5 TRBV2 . CASRTSRTGGAETQYF TGTGCCAGCAGGACATCACGGACAGGAGGCGCAGAGACCCAGTACTTC
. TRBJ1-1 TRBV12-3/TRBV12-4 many CASSFGNTEAFF TGTGCCAGCAGTTTCGGGAACACTGAAGCTTTCTTT
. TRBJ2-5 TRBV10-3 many CAIKGGNGEETQYF TGTGCCATCAAGGGCGGCAACGGGGAAGAGACCCAGTACTTC
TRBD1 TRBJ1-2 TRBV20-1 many CSARVPDRDDGYTF TGCAGTGCTAGAGTCCCTGACAGGGATGACGGCTACACCTTC
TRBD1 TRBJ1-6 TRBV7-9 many CAGSTGGENSPLHF TGTGCCGGATCCACAGGGGGAGAAAATTCACCCCTCCACTTT
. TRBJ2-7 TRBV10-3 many CAISGGLAEPGQYF TGTGCCATCAGTGGGGGGCTAGCGGAGCCAGGGCAGTACTTC
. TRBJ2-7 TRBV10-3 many CATRGGYEQYF TGTGCCACGAGAGGGGGTTACGAGCAGTACTTC
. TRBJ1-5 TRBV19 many CASSIGTSNQPQHF TGTGCCAGTAGTATTGGCACGAGCAATCAGCCCCAGCATTTT
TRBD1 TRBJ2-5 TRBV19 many CASSPTRDSGRETQYF TGTGCCAGTAGTCCTACTAGGGACAGCGGTCGGGAGACCCAGTACTTC
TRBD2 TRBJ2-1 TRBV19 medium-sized CASSLAGGSGNEQFF TGTGCCAGTAGTCTAGCCGGCGGGAGCGGGAATGAGCAGTTCTTC
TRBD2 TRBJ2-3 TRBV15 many CATLDGGRAGADTQYF TGTGCCACGCTGGACGGAGGGAGGGCCGGTGCAGATACGCAGTATTTT
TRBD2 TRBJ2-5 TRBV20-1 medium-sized CSARVTSAGRETQYF TGCAGTGCTAGAGTGACTAGCGCGGGACGGGAGACCCAGTACTTC
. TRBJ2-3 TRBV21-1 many CASSKPMTATDTQYF TGTGCCAGCAGCAAACCCATGACAGCCACAGATACGCAGTATTTT
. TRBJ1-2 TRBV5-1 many CASALIQDYGYTF TGCGCCAGCGCCCTGATCCAGGACTATGGCTACACCTTC
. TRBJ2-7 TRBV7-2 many CASSLEYRDEQYF TGTGCCAGCAGCTTAGAGTACCGGGACGAGCAGTACTTC
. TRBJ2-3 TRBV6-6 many CASTDRGPDLDTQYF TGTGCCAGCACAGATCGGGGGCCCGACCTCGATACGCAGTATTTT
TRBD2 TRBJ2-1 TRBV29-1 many CSVDSIAGSSYNEQFF TGCAGCGTTGACTCGATAGCGGGGAGCTCCTACAATGAGCAGTTCTTC
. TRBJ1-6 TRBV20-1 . CSARVGSLPLHF TGCAGTGCTAGAGTGGGGAGCTTACCACTCCACTTT
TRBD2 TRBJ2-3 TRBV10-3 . CAIGGGTSGRSSTDMQYF TGTGCCATCGGTGGCGGGACTAGCGGGAGGTCTAGCACAGATATGCAGTATTTT
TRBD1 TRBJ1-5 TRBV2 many CASSPIGDRGQPQHF TGTGCCAGCAGCCCTATCGGGGACAGGGGACAGCCCCAGCATTTT
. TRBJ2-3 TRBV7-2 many CASSLLSTDTQYF TGTGCCAGCAGCTTACTGAGCACAGATACGCAGTATTTT
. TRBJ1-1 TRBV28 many CASTWRGNTEAFF TGTGCCAGCACCTGGAGGGGGAACACTGAAGCTTTCTTT
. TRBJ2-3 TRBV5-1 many CASSSGSSTDTQYF TGCGCCAGCAGCAGTGGATCTAGCACAGATACGCAGTATTTT
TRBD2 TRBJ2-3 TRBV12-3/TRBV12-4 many CASSLPTGTSGSTDTQYF TGTGCCAGCAGTCTCCCTACCGGGACTAGCGGTAGCACAGATACGCAGTATTTT
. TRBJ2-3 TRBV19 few CASSIVSYTQYF TGTGCCAGTAGTATCGTGTCATATACGCAGTATTTT
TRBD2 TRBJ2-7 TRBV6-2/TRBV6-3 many CASSPAGGAYEQYF TGTGCCAGCAGCCCGGCCGGGGGGGCCTACGAGCAGTACTTC